The source of this T cell receptor beta chain is a study of shared clonotypes between healthy human individuals. Study-level points and caveats: An anticipated effect of sequencing depth on clonotype sharing among donors was recognized.

Only in-frame clones appear in the TCRdb table, and some are missing; sequencing was by immunoSEQ multiplex PCR. The table includes around 500,000 clones, about 85% detected once. Germline CDR1 is SGHAT and CDR2 is FQNNGV. The CDR3 runs to 14 residues. Trimming removed 0 bases from V and 9 bases from J, with 12 bases in between. With respect to this clone: Its antigen is unknown. This specimen includes other DNA sequences encoding the same CDR3.

The chain couples TRBV11-2 to TRBJ2-1; D may be TRBD1 or TRBD2 (5 bases each). Sequenced sample: PBMCs. This receptor was taken from a woman in her thirties or forties in good health. Some clones in this sample may be carry-over from other donors' samples. CDR3: CASSLDRSGGEQFF. Written as DNA, the CDR3 is TGTGCCAGCAGCTTAGATCGAAGTGGGGGTGAGCAGTTCTTC.